This entry is about one TCR beta chain. Its specific antigen is unknown. Base quality data are lacking; no much larger clone is found one base away. The data were obtained in a study of blood T cell repertoires in COVID-19 (dated by TCRdb to 2020 to 2021). Background on the whole study: Collaborator samples came from the United States, Italy and Spain and covered acute and convalescent phases of COVID-19. The prospective study material was composed of cDNA or gDNA derived from T cells, B-cell-depleted T cells, or PBMCs. Subjects who had been exposed to COVID-19, were actively infected with it, or had recovered from it provided the deeply sampled blood TCRbeta repertoires that made up the dataset. The repertoires were released in a freely available public database meant as a resource for research on the immune response to SARS-CoV-2. The samples were drawn from two sources: the first 160 participants of the ongoing ImmuneRACE study, and 1,000 to 1,500 subjects contributed by 6 global collaborators. The sample metadata nearly always contained a de-identified subject ID, COVID-19 status, age in years and sex. HLA class I and class II types, where available, came from metadata supplied by the sample provider rather than from assay-based typing.

Collaborating institutions collected whole blood in K2EDTA tubes following their own protocols. For TCRbeta analysis, collaborator samples were shipped as frozen whole blood, as isolated PBMCs, or as DNA extracted from either sample type. The germline V end is reduced by 0 bases and the J end by 2 bases; junction bases left unmatched: 10. The CDR3 runs 17 residues from the cysteine to the phenylalanine. Here the CDR3 DNA is all that survives: 51 bases in frame from base 1. Based on the germline V gene, the CDR1 and CDR2 sequences are KGHSH and LQKENI. TCRbeta CDR3 regions were amplified from genomic DNA by means of the immunoSEQ Assay, a bias-controlled multiplex PCR. The authors processed their data as follows. The number of nucleated cells in each sample was estimated by amplification of reference gene primers within the assay. To quantify the absolute abundance of each unique TCRbeta CDR3 rearrangement, sequence reads were collapsed and filtered. Productive Simpson clonality was computed per sample as the square root of Simpson's diversity index over productive rearrangements. In its TCRdb copy, this immuneACCESS table keeps in-frame sequences only and misses some clones. Where compared with another copy, unresolved V genes explain less than half of these, and the others have no known cause. The V and J calls and the clone size are those of that table, but D and trimming were determined from the DNA. This sample is represented by tens of thousands of clones; approximately 85% of them were singletons. The top ten clones comprise 27% of the sample.

Overall study results and their limits: Clinical and demographic metadata were provided uncurated, with the amount varying by source and participant.

Sequencing input: peripheral blood. The chain couples TRBV18 to TRBJ2-7, and 7 bases in between align with TRBD1. The origin of this receptor is a human donor in a cohort sampled during active COVID-19. Here the CDR3 is given as CASSPPTFRDRAYEQYF. The nucleotides are TGTGCCAGCTCACCACCCACTTTCCGGGACAGAGCCTACGAGCAGTACTTC.